This TCR beta chain was sequenced for a study of a mutant IDH1 vaccine in newly diagnosed glioma. Study-level background: Radiotherapy alone preceded vaccination by 4-6 weeks; alternatively, vaccination started with temozolomide cycles.

The time point here: week 35, safety follow-up. Topical imiquimod accompanied each vaccine dose, which consisted of 300 ug of mutant IDH1 20-mer peptide. Germline V gene lookup returns CDR1 SEHNR and CDR2 FQNEAQ (reference sequence). Trimming removed 5 bases at V and 2 bases at J, with 16 bases between. This CDR3 has 15 residues. The data were produced by immunoSEQ multiplex PCR, yet TCRdb's version contains in-frame clones alone and is incomplete. The sample carries 30,000 or so clones, roughly 80% recorded once. About this clone itself: The antigen remains undetermined.

This TCR derives from a woman aged 30 to 39 with glioma. Some clones in this sample may be carry-over from other donors' samples. Sequencing was performed on PBMCs, taken from a glioma patient whose treatment included an IDH1 peptide vaccine. The genes are TRBV7-9 and TRBJ2-7, with D tentatively TRBD1 or TRBD2 (5 bases each). The CDR3 coding sequence is TGTGCCAGCAGCCCCCTGAGGGGCAGAGCCTACGAGCAGTACTTC. It encodes CASSPLRGRAYEQYF.